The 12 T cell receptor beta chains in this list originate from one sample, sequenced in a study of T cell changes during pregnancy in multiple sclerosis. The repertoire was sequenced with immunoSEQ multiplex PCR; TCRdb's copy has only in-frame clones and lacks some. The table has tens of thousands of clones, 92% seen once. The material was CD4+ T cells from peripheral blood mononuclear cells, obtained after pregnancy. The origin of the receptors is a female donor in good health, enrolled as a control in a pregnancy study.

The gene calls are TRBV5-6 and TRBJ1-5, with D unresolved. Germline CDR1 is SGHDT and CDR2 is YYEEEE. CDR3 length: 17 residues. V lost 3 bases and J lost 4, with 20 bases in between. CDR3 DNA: TGTGCCAGCAGCTCGCTATACGGTCGACTCCAAAATCAGCCCCAGCATTTT. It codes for CASSSLYGRLQNQPQHF.

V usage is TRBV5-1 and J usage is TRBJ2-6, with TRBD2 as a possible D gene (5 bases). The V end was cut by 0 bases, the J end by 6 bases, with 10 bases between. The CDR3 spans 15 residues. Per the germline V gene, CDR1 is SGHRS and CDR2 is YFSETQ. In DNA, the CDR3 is TGCGCCAGCAGCTTGGTATTGGGAGCGGCCAACGTCCTGACTTTC. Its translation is CASSLVLGAANVLTF.

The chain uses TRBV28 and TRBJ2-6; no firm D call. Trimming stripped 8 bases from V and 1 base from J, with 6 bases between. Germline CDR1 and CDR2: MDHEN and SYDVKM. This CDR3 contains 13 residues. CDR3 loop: CASGLSGANVLTF. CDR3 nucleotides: TGTGCCAGCGGGCTGTCTGGGGCCAACGTCCTGACTTTC.

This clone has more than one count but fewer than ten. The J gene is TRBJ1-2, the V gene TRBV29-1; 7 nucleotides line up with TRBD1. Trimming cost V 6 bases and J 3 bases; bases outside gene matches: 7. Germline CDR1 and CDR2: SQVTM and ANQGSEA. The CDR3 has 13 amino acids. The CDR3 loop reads CSVVTGADYGYTF. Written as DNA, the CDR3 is TGCAGCGTAGTCACAGGGGCAGACTATGGCTACACCTTC.

The CDR3 protein is CASSPVRQETQYF. The CDR3 DNA reads TGTGCCAGCTCACCAGTCAGACAAGAGACCCAGTACTTC. J is TRBJ2-5 and V is TRBV18; D not certain. Trimming stripped 2 bases from V and 2 bases from J, with 6 bases between. The CDR3 is 13 amino acids. Germline V gene data show CDR1 as KGHSH and CDR2 as LQKENI.

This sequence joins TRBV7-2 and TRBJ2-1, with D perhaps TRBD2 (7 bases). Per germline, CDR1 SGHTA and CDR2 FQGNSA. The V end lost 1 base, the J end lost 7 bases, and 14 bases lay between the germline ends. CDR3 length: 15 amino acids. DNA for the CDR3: TGTGCCAGCAGCTTAGAAGGGGGGGGCCCAAATGAGCAGTTCTTC. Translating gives CASSLEGGGPNEQFF.

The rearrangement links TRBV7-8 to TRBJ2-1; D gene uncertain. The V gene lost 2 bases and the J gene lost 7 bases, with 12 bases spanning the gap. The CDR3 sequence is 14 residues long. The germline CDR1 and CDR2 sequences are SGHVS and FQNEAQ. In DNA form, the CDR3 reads TGTGCCAGCAGCTTAAGGTGGAGAGTGAATGAGCAGTTCTTC. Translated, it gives CASSLRWRVNEQFF.

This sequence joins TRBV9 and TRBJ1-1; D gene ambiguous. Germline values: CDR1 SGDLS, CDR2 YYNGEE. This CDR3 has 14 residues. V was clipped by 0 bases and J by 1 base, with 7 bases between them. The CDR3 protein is CASSVGGPNTEAFF. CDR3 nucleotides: TGTGCCAGCAGCGTAGGAGGGCCGAACACTGAAGCTTTCTTT. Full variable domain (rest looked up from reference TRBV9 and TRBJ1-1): DSGVTQTPKHLITATGQRVTLRCSPRSGDLSVYWYQQSLDQGLQFLIQYYNGEERAKGNILERFSAQQFPDLHSELNLSSLELGDSALYFCASSVGGPNTEAFFGQGTRLTVV.

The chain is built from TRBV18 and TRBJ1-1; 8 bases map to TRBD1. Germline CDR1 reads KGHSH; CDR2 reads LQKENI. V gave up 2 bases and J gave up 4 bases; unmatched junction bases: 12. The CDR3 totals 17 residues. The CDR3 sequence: CASSPVGTGGRGTEAFF. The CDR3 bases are TGTGCCAGCTCACCAGTCGGTACAGGGGGTCGGGGCACTGAAGCTTTCTTT.

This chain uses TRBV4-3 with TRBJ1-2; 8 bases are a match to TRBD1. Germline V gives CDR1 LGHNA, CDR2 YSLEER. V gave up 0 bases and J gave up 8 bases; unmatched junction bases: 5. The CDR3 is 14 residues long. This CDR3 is CASSQDWAGGGYTF. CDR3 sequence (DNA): TGCGCCAGCAGCCAAGATTGGGCAGGGGGCGGCTACACCTTC.

The CDR3 DNA reads as TGTGCCAGCAGCTTAGGGGAAGGGGGGGCTGAAGCTTTCTTT. This codes for CASSLGEGGAEAFF. The rearrangement links TRBV7-9 to TRBJ1-1; D may be TRBD1 (6 bases). V dropped 1 base and J dropped 6 bases, with 12 bases sitting between them. CDR3 length: 14 amino acids. CDR1 and CDR2 from the germline V gene are SEHNR and FQNEAQ (reference sequence).

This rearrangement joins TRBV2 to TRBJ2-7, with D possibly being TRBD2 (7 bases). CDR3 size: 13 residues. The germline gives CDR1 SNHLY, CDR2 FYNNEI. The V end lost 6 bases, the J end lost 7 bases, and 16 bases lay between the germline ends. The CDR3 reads CASRPRGGLEQYF. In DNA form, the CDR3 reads TGTGCCAGCAGACCGAGGGGGGGGCTTGAGCAGTACTTC.